This T cell receptor beta chain emerged from a study of cytomegalovirus exposure and HLA in healthy donors (dated by TCRdb to 2015 to 2018). With respect to the entire study: In an earlier analysis of around 540 of the donors, 250 to 350 Gb of sequence data and roughly 100 million unique TCR beta sequences from about 190 million T cells were reported. Class I and class II HLA loci were covered by the typing at four-digit resolution. Every discovery cohort repertoire had been produced on one sequencing platform. The number of typed donors differed by locus: about 620-630 for A, B, C, DRB1 and DQB1; approximately 520 for DQA1; approximately 610 for DPA1; and approximately 450 for DPB1. Using immunosequencing, the study profiled T cell repertoires from around 680 subjects and related those repertoires to cytomegalovirus serostatus. Roughly 310 gigabases of sequencing data and around 87 million unique TCR sequences were included in an early release covering roughly 600 HLA-typed donors. Of the roughly 410 genotyped donors, less than 90% were placed in the genetic ancestry cluster associated with self-reported Caucasian donors. The study aimed to test whether cataloging public T cell receptors could reveal signatures of past pathogen exposure. The later analysis used no new phenotypic data to find candidate immune exposures, relying instead on TCR beta sequences and their occurrence across donors. A later analysis re-analyzed previously published TCR beta repertoires from 660 or so donors and added high-resolution HLA genotyping to study TCR occurrence patterns. Genome-wide SNP genotypes for about three fifths of the roughly 700 donors were used in a later genetic analysis, which treated that subset as a discovery cohort. Because of strong linkage in the cohort, roughly five DR-DQ haplotypes were treated as single units for association and clustering. The study combined high-throughput TCR immunosequencing, statistical association of individual TCRs with disease status, and machine learning to predict cytomegalovirus infection status. To decide whether each TCR beta V gene segment behaved as functional or pseudogenic, an earlier analysis of fewer than 750 of the donors relied on high-throughput TCR beta sequencing. Alongside the repertoire data, information on donor age, sex, ethnicity and CMV serostatus was compiled. Among several hundred genotyped donors of the cohort, an average of about 220,000 unique TCR beta nucleotide sequences was sequenced per donor, of which roughly 17% were non-productive. In addition to the first cohort of roughly 670 subjects, a separate validation cohort of about 120 different subjects was used. The paper as a whole reports these results and caveats: The sequencing pipeline was judged likely to have produced a cluster of highly shared sequence variants as a technical artifact. In a later analysis, 16,951 TCR beta sequences were associated with specific HLA alleles at a false discovery rate of 0.05. The cohort was sequenced for TCR beta chains only, and without alpha or paired-chain data the features that could be detected were limited. A further reported finding was that TCR beta sequences accurately predicted the HLA-A and HLA-B alleles for most subjects in the first cohort. In a later analysis, HLA-associated TCR beta chains showed more clonal expansion and lower generation probabilities than non-associated chains that were equally common. Cytomegalovirus status was reported to be diagnosed by the classifier with high specificity and sensitivity in both the original and validation cohorts. HLA typing was unavailable for some donors at each locus, so association tests used only the typed subset. Most CMV-associated TCR beta chains appeared to be HLA-restricted in a later analysis, and the HLA associations seemed to be driven largely by CMV exposure. The only immune exposure information available for the cohort was CMV serostatus. Assigning TCR associations to individual alleles was difficult when HLA alleles, especially DR and DQ, strongly co-occurred. The presence/absence analyses assumed that sequencing depth was roughly uniform across donors, and that assumption may not be true. In a later analysis, the rate of TCR association differed among HLA loci, with DRB1 alleles having the most associated TCRs and HLA-C alleles having the fewest. According to the authors, the approach could potentially be generalized to other disease states and immunological phenotypes. A later genetic analysis associated a missense DCLRE1C variant with V-gene and J-gene trimming of TCR beta chains, and an independent cohort replicated the association. Linkage disequilibrium might explain the correlated functional status among segregating V segments, but an unknown experimental factor could not be ruled out. The study listed approximately 160 TCR beta chains as associated with cytomegalovirus. Most TCR sequences were observed very rarely across donors, whereas some public TCRs were present in many individuals. In a later analysis, several top co-occurrence clusters were reported to appear linked to parvovirus B19, influenza, CMV and Epstein-Barr virus. Compared with the approximately 720-donor mean, donors in an Asian-associated ancestry cluster had fewer N-insertions in productive TCRs, according to a later genetic analysis. The earlier analysis of about 600 of the donors excluded 15 to 20 rarely observed V segments, including chromosome 9 orphons, because counts were too low. Because the 87-base-pair reads could not distinguish some IMGT-functional V segments, including TRBV6-2 and TRBV6-3, those segments were excluded. In an earlier analysis of some 540 of the donors, most TCR beta V segments appeared in productive rearrangements about 90% or about 30% of the time, broadly matching IMGT annotations. A few of the identified cytomegalovirus-associated TCR beta chains were confirmed in vitro to be specific for cytomegalovirus antigens.

The cohort was made up of hundreds of healthy bone marrow donors. At the time of sampling, every cohort member was nominally healthy, though immune exposures that went unrecorded were likely present. The donor was CMV seropositive and belonged to the group of about 290 seropositive cohort members. A peripheral blood sample was provided by each donor, and peripheral blood mononuclear cells were used for TCR beta sequencing. The Qiagen DNeasy Blood Extraction Kit was used to extract genomic DNA from the blood cell samples. Based on the germline V gene, the CDR1 and CDR2 sequences are MNHNS and SASEGT. The CDR3, from cysteine to phenylalanine, totals 15 residues. The DNA shown is the 45-base CDR3, in frame from base 1. V lost 6 bases and J lost 4 bases, and the count of bases not matched to a germline gene is 9. This clone appeared a few times. This receptor's antigen is unknown. No base-level quality is on record; no much larger clone is a single base apart.

Library preparation used the immunoSEQ multiplex PCR assay. A mixture of 60 forward primers for TCR Vbeta segments and 13 reverse primers for TCR Jbeta segments was used in the multiplex PCR. A multiplex PCR assay on genomic DNA amplified the CDR3 region of rearranged TCR beta genes. The Illumina HiSeq System was used to sequence the amplified TCR beta libraries as 87-base-pair reads. From the authors' description of their analysis: A later analysis counted some 80 million unique TCR beta chains across the 700 or so repertoires, and around 9.9 million of these chains were shared by at least two donors. To remove PCR and sequencing errors, raw reads were error-corrected and collapsed into unique sequences using a nearest-neighbor algorithm that merged closely related sequences. V, D and J gene segments were assigned by aligning CDR3 sequences to IMGT reference sequences. For a sequence to be retained, a match of at least six nucleotides to both a V gene segment and a J gene segment was required. A rearrangement counted as productive if the CDR3 had no stop codons and remained in frame with V and J, and every other rearrangement counted as non-productive. Following IMGT convention, CDR3 was defined as the stretch from the second conserved V-encoded cysteine up to the conserved J-encoded phenylalanine. In an earlier analysis of roughly 580 of the donors, sequences lacking an unambiguous match to a single V gene segment were excluded. In an earlier analysis of some 590 of the donors, a V segment was called functional when productive rearrangements were above 56.7%, and segregating when the standard deviation between donors exceeded 5%. A statistical classification framework was built to diagnose cytomegalovirus status from the catalog of TCR beta chain sequences. V and J gene assignment, in a later analysis, came from comparing TCR nucleotide sequences with IMGT/GENE-DB human TR gene sequences. A later analysis assigned CDR3 sequences and most-parsimonious VDJ recombination scenarios with the TCRdist pipeline. A later analysis defined each TCR beta chain by its CDR3 amino acid sequence plus V-gene family, and excluded reads lacking a unique V-gene family. As a way to deal with suspected cross-contamination and a sequencing artifact, a later analysis dropped 450 to 600 nucleotide sequences that were highly shared and had low generation probability. In a later analysis, a clonal expansion index was calculated for each public chain from normalized within-repertoire ranks of inferred template counts. A later analysis computed generation probabilities with a VDJ recombination model fitted to out-of-frame rearrangements, and checked the results against IGoR. A later analysis scored TCR-TCR, TCR-HLA and TCR-CMV co-occurrence with hypergeometric tests, applying a repertoire-size bias correction to TCR pairs. A later analysis estimated false discovery rates by permuting HLA or CMV assignments 20 times. A later analysis grouped co-occurring TCRs with DBSCAN, adding TCRdist sequence similarity when clustering within HLA-allele-positive subsets. For co-occurrence clustering, repertoires with fewer than 30,000 or more than 120,000 public chains were excluded, along with roughly 5 repertoires with anomalous nucleotide sharing. The immuneACCESS repertoire file appears here via TCRdb, limited to in-frame rearrangements. These files lack a portion of the clones; in checked studies, under half of the deficit traces to unresolved V genes, and the cause of the others is not known. The V and J calls and clone size come from that table; D and trimming were worked out from the DNA. This sample gives over 85,000 clones in total; about 85% of them show up just once. In total, the top ten clones hold approximately 3.7% of the sample.

Sequencing was done on a sample of PBMCs. The TCR comes from a female donor in good health and CMV-seropositive. The rearranged segments are TRBV6-1 and TRBJ1-3, with 7 bases matching TRBD1. The nucleotide sequence is given as TGTGCCAGCAGCAAACTGACAGGGACCGGAAACACCATATATTTT. Its protein product is CASSKLTGTGNTIYF.